A selection of T cell receptor beta chains follows, all from one sample in a study of cytomegalovirus exposure and HLA in healthy donors. Measured with immunoSEQ multiplex PCR; TCRdb has only the in-frame clones, and not every one. This table has about 110,000 clones, about three quarters appearing once. Sample: PBMCs. The receptors here all came from a woman aged 60-70 years in good health and CMV-seropositive. The CDR3 runs from the conserved cysteine through the conserved F or W. D genes are given only for firm matches.

V: TRBV29-1; J: TRBJ1-2; length: 11; D: .; CDR3: CSVGQAGGYTF; DNA: TGCAGCGTTGGACAGGCTGGGGGCTACACCTTC
V: TRBV6-5; J: TRBJ1-5; length: 15; D: .; CDR3: CASSYSVGGNQPQHF; DNA: TGTGCCAGCAGTTACTCTGTCGGGGGCAATCAGCCCCAGCATTTT
V: TRBV13; J: TRBJ2-2; length: 16; D: TRBD1; CDR3: CASSLDQGANTGELFF; DNA: TGTGCCAGCAGCTTAGATCAGGGGGCGAACACCGGGGAGCTGTTTTTT
V: TRBV19; J: TRBJ2-3; length: 17; D: TRBD1; CDR3: CASTLTGALSFTDTQYF; DNA: TGTGCCAGTACCCTCACAGGGGCCCTTTCTTTCACAGATACGCAGTATTTT
V: TRBV6-1; J: TRBJ1-2; length: 13; D: .; CDR3: CASLVIGEPGYTF; DNA: TGTGCCAGCCTTGTCATCGGGGAGCCTGGCTACACCTTC
V: TRBV19; J: TRBJ2-5; length: 15; D: TRBD2; CDR3: CASSIRELGGETQYF; DNA: TGTGCCAGTAGTATCCGGGAGCTGGGGGGGGAGACCCAGTACTTC
V: TRBV5-1; J: TRBJ2-7; length: 14; D: .; CDR3: CASSLTSSSYEQYF; DNA: TGCGCCAGCAGCCTCACTAGTAGTTCCTACGAGCAGTACTTC
V: TRBV7-9; J: TRBJ2-6; length: 18; D: .; CDR3: CSSILSGVYYSGANVLTF; DNA: TGTTCCAGCATCCTTTCCGGGGTTTACTACTCTGGGGCCAACGTCCTGACTTTC
V: TRBV5-1; J: TRBJ2-7; length: 14; D: .; CDR3: CASSFGTNSYEQYF; DNA: TGCGCCAGCAGCTTCGGGACAAACTCCTACGAGCAGTACTTC
V: TRBV5-1; J: TRBJ2-2; length: 14; D: TRBD1; CDR3: CASSLRQGGGELFF; DNA: TGCGCCAGCAGCTTGAGACAGGGCGGCGGGGAGCTGTTTTTT
V: TRBV7-9; J: TRBJ1-1; length: 14; D: .; CDR3: CASSLREEVTEAFF; DNA: TGTGCCAGCAGCTTACGGGAAGAGGTGACTGAAGCTTTCTTT
V: TRBV2; J: TRBJ1-1; length: 14; D: TRBD1; CDR3: CASSVTGGFSEAFF; DNA: TGTGCCAGCAGTGTTACAGGGGGTTTCTCTGAAGCTTTCTTT
V: TRBV7-3; J: TRBJ1-2; length: 16; D: TRBD1; CDR3: CASSAGQGLSNYGYTF; DNA: TGTGCCAGCAGCGCCGGACAGGGTCTTTCTAACTATGGCTACACCTTC
V: TRBV6-6; J: TRBJ1-1; length: 12; D: .; CDR3: CASKDRNTEAFF; DNA: TGTGCCAGCAAGGACAGGAACACTGAAGCTTTCTTT
V: TRBV7-3; J: TRBJ2-3; length: 16; D: TRBD2; CDR3: CASSLTRTSALDTQYF; DNA: TGTGCCAGCAGCTTAACTAGGACTAGCGCGCTAGATACGCAGTATTTT